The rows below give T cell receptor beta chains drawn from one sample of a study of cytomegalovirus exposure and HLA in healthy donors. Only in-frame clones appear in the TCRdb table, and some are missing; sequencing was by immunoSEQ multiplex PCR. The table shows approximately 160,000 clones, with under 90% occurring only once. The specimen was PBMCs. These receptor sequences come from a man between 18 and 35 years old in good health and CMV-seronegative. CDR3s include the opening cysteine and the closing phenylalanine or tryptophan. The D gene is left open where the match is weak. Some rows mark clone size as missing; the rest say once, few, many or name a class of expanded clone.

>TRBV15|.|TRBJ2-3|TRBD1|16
CATSRVVRGHSDTQYF
TGTGCCACCAGCAGAGTAGTCAGGGGGCACTCAGATACGCAGTATTTT
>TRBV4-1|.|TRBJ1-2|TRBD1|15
CASSQARQGRKGYTF
TGCGCCAGCAGCCAGGCCCGACAGGGAAGAAAAGGCTACACCTTC
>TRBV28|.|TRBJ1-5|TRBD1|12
CATWTGGQPQHF
TGTGCCACCTGGACAGGGGGCCAGCCCCAGCATTTT
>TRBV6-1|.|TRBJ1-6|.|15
CASLRGTTYNSPLHF
TGTGCCAGCCTCCGGGGGACGACTTATAATTCACCCCTCCACTTT
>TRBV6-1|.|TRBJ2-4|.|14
CASSGDRAKNIQYF
TGTGCCAGCTCGGGGGACAGAGCCAAAAACATTCAGTACTTC
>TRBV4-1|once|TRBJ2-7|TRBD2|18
CASSQIWRGLAGPYEQYF
TGCGCCAGCAGCCAAATTTGGCGGGGGCTAGCGGGACCCTACGAGCAGTACTTC
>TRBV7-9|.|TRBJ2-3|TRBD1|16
CASSLDGTGLTDTQYF
TGTGCCAGCAGCTTAGACGGGACAGGTCTCACAGATACGCAGTATTTT
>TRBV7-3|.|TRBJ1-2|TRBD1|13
CASSSGQGEGYTF
TGTGCCAGCAGTTCTGGACAGGGAGAAGGCTACACCTTC
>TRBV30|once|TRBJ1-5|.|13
CAWSPSDNQPQHF
TGTGCCTGGAGCCCCAGTGATAATCAGCCCCAGCATTTT
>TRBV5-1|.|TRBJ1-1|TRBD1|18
CASSLTIISTGGNTEAFF
TGCGCCAGCAGCTTAACGATCATATCGACAGGGGGAAACACTGAAGCTTTCTTT
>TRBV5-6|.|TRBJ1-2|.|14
CASSLRQVNYGYTF
TGTGCCAGCAGCCTAAGACAGGTCAACTATGGCTACACCTTC
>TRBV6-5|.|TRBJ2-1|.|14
CASRGSVGYNEQFF
TGTGCCAGCAGGGGGAGTGTGGGGTACAATGAGCAGTTCTTC
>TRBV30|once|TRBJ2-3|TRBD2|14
CAFQTSGIGDTQYF
TGTGCCTTTCAGACTAGCGGGATTGGAGATACGCAGTATTTT
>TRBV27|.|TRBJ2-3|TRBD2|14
CATTRGGLADTQYF
TGTGCCACGACCCGGGGGGGACTGGCAGATACGCAGTATTTT
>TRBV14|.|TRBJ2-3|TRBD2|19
CASSQIPPGTSGKEDTQYF
TGTGCCAGCAGCCAAATTCCACCCGGGACTAGCGGGAAAGAGGATACGCAGTATTTT
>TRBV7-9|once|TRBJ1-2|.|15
CASSLSLLITYGYTF
TGTGCCAGCAGCTTATCTCTTCTGATAACTTATGGCTACACCTTC
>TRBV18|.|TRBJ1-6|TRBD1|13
CASDGQENSPLHF
TGTGCCAGCGATGGACAGGAAAATTCACCCCTCCACTTT
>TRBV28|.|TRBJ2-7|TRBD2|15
CASSFGGRAAAEQYF
TGTGCCAGCAGTTTTGGCGGGAGGGCCGCCGCCGAGCAGTACTTC
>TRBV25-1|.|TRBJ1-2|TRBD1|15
CASSDPGTGTGGYTF
TGTGCCAGCAGTGATCCCGGGACAGGGACAGGGGGCTACACCTTC
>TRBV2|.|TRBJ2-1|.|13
CASSSSVVFGPFF
TGTGCCAGCAGTTCCTCCGTTGTATTTGGCCCGTTCTTC
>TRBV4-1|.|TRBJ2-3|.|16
CASRRLGRRRTDTQYF
TGCGCCAGCAGGAGGTTGGGGCGGCGACGCACAGATACGCAGTATTTT
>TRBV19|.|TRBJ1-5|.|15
CASSMVGQNNQPQHF
TGTGCCAGTAGTATGGTAGGACAGAATAATCAGCCCCAGCATTTT
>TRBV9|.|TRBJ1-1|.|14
CASSPHLTNTEAFF
TGTGCCAGCAGCCCTCATCTAACGAACACTGAAGCTTTCTTT
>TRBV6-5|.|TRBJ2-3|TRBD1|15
CASSFRDRLTDTQYF
TGTGCCAGCAGTTTCCGGGACAGGCTCACAGATACGCAGTATTTT
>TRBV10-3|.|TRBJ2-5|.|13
CADNGRPRETQYF
TGTGCCGACAACGGGAGACCTAGAGAGACCCAGTACTTC
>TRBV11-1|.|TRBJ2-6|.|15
CASSSTGSGANVLTF
TGTGCCAGCAGCTCGACAGGCTCTGGGGCCAACGTCCTGACTTTC
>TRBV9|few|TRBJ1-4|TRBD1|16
CASSVSAGQLNEKLFF
TGTGCCAGCAGCGTGAGCGCGGGACAGCTAAATGAAAAACTGTTTTTT
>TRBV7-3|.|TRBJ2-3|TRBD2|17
CASSYTGGAGGTDTQYF
TGTGCCAGCAGCTACACCGGGGGAGCGGGAGGGACAGATACGCAGTATTTT
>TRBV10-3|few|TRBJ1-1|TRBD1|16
CATLGGTGGGRAEAFF
TGTGCCACCTTAGGCGGGACAGGGGGAGGACGGGCTGAAGCTTTCTTT
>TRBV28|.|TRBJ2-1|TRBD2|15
CASSSQGLAANEQFF
TGTGCCAGCAGTTCGCAAGGACTAGCGGCGAATGAGCAGTTCTTC
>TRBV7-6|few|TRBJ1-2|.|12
CAVQEWSYGYTF
TGTGCCGTACAGGAGTGGAGCTATGGCTACACCTTC
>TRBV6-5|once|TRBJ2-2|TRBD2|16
CASSWGLALYTGELFF
TGTGCCAGCAGTTGGGGACTAGCTCTTTACACCGGGGAGCTGTTTTTT
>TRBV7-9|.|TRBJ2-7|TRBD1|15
CASSLGAGGVYEQYF
TGTGCCAGCAGCTTAGGGGCAGGGGGAGTCTACGAGCAGTACTTC
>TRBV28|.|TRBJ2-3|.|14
CASSLVSPTDTQYF
TGTGCCAGCAGTTTGGTTAGCCCAACAGATACGCAGTATTTT
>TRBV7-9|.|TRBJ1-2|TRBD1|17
CASRPRDRGPGDYGYTF
TGTGCCAGCAGACCCCGGGACAGGGGTCCTGGCGACTATGGCTACACCTTC
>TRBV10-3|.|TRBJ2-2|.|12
CAISERAGELFF
TGTGCCATCAGTGAGCGGGCCGGGGAGCTGTTTTTT
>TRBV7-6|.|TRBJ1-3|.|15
CASSQGHSSGNTIYF
TGTGCCAGCAGCCAGGGACATAGCTCTGGAAACACCATATATTTT
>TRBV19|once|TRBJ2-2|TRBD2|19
CASTSGLAGGLSDTGELFF
TGTGCCAGTACCTCGGGACTAGCGGGAGGCCTAAGCGACACCGGGGAGCTGTTTTTT
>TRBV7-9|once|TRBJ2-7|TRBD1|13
CASSTRDRTEQYF
TGTGCCAGCAGCACCAGGGACAGAACGGAGCAGTACTTC
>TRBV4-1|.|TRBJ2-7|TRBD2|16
CASSQDLTAGAYEQYF
TGCGCCAGCAGCCAAGACTTGACGGCGGGAGCTTACGAGCAGTACTTC
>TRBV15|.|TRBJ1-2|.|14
CATSRNQGSYGYTF
TGTGCCACCAGCAGAAATCAGGGATCCTATGGCTACACCTTC
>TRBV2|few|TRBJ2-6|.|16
CASSPTDRAGANVLTF
TGTGCCAGCAGTCCGACAGATCGGGCTGGGGCCAACGTCCTGACTTTC
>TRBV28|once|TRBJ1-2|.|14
CASSRFGRGWGYTF
TGTGCCAGCAGCCGATTTGGCAGGGGCTGGGGCTACACCTTC
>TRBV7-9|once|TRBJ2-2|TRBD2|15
CASSSLAANTGELFF
TGTGCCAGCAGCTCACTAGCGGCGAACACCGGGGAGCTGTTTTTT
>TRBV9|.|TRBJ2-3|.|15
CASSGAGLITDTQYF
TGTGCCAGCAGCGGGGCGGGGCTTATCACAGATACGCAGTATTTT
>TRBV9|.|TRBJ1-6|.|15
CASSVEEGRRSPLHF
TGTGCCAGCAGCGTAGAGGAGGGCCGCCGCTCACCCCTCCACTTT
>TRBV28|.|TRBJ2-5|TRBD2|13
CASSAGGRETQYF
TGTGCCAGCAGTGCGGGGGGACGAGAGACCCAGTACTTC
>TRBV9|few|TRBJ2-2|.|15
CASSVEGVRAGELFF
TGTGCCAGCAGCGTAGAAGGGGTAAGAGCCGGGGAGCTGTTTTTT
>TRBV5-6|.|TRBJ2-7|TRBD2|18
CASSPLHLGLASFYEQYF
TGTGCCAGCAGCCCCCTACACCTCGGACTAGCGAGTTTCTACGAGCAGTACTTC
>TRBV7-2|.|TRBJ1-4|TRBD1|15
CASRLPGTGHEKLFF
TGTGCCAGCAGATTACCCGGGACAGGGCATGAAAAACTGTTTTTT
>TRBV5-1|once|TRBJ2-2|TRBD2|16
CASSTAASGRTGELFF
TGCGCCAGCAGTACGGCAGCTAGCGGGAGAACAGGGGAGCTGTTTTTT
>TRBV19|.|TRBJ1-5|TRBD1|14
CASSTHRGAGAQHF
TGTGCCAGTAGTACTCACAGGGGAGCAGGGGCCCAGCATTTT
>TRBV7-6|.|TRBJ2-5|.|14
CASSLEAGGETQYF
TGTGCCAGCAGCTTAGAGGCAGGGGGGGAGACCCAGTACTTC
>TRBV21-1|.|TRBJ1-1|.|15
CASTGQDRAFPEAFF
TGTGCCAGCACCGGACAAGACAGGGCTTTTCCTGAAGCTTTCTTT
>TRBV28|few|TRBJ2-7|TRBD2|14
CASSFSGLADEQYF
TGTGCCAGCAGTTTCTCCGGACTAGCCGACGAGCAGTACTTC
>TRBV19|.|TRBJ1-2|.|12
CASSLRGYGYTF
TGTGCCAGTAGTCTCCGGGGATATGGCTACACCTTC
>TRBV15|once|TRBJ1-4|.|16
CATSRDSGAWNEKLFF
TGTGCCACCAGCAGAGATAGTGGGGCCTGGAATGAAAAACTGTTTTTT
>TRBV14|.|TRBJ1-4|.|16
CASSQETGRRNEKLFF
TGTGCCAGCAGCCAAGAAACAGGGCGAAGGAATGAAAAACTGTTTTTT
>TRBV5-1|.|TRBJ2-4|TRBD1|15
CASSAFDRGGSIQYF
TGCGCCAGCAGCGCCTTCGACAGGGGAGGAAGCATTCAGTACTTC
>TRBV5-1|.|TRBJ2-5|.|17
CASSLGVKGRQQETQYF
TGCGCCAGCAGCTTGGGGGTCAAGGGGCGACAGCAAGAGACCCAGTACTTC